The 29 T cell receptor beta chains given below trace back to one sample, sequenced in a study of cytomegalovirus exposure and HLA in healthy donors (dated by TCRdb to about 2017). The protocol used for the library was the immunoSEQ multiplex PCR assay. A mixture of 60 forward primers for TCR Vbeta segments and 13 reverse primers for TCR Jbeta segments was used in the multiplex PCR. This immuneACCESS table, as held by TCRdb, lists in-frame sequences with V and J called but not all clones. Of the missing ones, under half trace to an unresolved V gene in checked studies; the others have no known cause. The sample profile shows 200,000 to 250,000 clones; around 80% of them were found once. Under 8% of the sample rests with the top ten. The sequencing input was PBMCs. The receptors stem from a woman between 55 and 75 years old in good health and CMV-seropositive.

In DNA form, the CDR3 reads TGTGCCAGCAGTTCACCAATACGGGGAGGGGTGAGCACTGAAGCTTTCTTT. Amino acid sequence: CASSSPIRGGVSTEAFF. The J gene is TRBJ1-1, the V gene TRBV27; perhaps TRBD1 as D (5 bases). V was shortened by 4 bases and J by 4 bases, with 22 bases between the two germline ends. Looked up from germline, CDR1 is MNHEY and CDR2 is SMNVEV (reference sequence). The CDR3 has 17 residues.

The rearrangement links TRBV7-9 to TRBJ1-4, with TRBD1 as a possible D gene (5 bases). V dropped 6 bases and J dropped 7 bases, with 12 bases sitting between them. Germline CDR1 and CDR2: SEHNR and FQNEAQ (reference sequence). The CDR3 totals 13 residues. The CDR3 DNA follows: TGTGCCAGCAGGACAGCCCAGAGTGAAAAACTGTTTTTT. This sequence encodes CASRTAQSEKLFF.

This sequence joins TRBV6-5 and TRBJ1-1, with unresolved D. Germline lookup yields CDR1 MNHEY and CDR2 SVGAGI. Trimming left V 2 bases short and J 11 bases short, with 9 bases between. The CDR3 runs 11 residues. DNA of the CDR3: TGTGCCAGCAGTTACGGGAGCAGGGCTTTCTTT. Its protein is CASSYGSRAFF.

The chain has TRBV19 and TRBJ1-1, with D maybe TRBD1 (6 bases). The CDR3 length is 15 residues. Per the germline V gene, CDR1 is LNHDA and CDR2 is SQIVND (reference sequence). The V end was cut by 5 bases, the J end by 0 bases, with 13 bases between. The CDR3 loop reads CASSARGFMNTEAFF. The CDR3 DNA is TGTGCCAGTAGTGCCAGGGGATTCATGAACACTGAAGCTTTCTTT.

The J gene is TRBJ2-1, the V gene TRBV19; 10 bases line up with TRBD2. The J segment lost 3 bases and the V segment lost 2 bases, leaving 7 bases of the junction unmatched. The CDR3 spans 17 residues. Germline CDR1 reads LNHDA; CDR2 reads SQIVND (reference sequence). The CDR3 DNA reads TGTGCCAGTAGTATACCAGAGACTAGCGGGTTCTACAATGAGCAGTTCTTC. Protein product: CASSIPETSGFYNEQFF.

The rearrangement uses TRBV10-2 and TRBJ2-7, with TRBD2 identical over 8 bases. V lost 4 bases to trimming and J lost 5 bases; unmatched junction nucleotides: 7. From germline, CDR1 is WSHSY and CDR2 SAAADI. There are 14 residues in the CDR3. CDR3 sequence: CASSVLAASHEQYF. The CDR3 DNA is TGCGCCAGCAGTGTACTAGCGGCTAGTCACGAGCAGTACTTC.

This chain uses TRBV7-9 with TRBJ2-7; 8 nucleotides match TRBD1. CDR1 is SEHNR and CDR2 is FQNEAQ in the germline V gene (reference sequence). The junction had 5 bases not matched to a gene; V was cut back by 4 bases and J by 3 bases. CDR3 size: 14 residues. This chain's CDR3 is CASSWTGIGYEQYF. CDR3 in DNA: TGTGCCAGCAGCTGGACAGGGATAGGCTACGAGCAGTACTTC.

CDR3 nucleotide sequence: TGTGCCAGCAGTTTTACGACAGGGACAGGGTATAATGAAAAACTGTTTTTT. Its protein is CASSFTTGTGYNEKLFF. This chain links TRBV27 with TRBJ1-4, with TRBD1 matching over 9 bases. Germline V gives CDR1 MNHEY, CDR2 SMNVEV (reference sequence). This CDR3 spans 17 amino acids. Trimming cost V 3 bases and J 4 bases; bases outside gene matches: 9.

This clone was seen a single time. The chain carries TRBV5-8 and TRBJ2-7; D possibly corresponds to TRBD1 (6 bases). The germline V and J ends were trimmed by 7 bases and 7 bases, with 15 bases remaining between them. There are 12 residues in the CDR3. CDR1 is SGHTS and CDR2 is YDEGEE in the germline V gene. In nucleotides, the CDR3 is TGTGCCAGCCGACAGGCCAGCTTAGAGCAGTACTTC. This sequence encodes CASRQASLEQYF.

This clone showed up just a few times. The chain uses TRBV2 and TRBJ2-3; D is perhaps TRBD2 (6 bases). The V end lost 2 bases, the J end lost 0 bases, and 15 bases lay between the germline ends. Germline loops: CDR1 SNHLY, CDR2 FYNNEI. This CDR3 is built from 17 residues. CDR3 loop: CASSERPLSGSTDTQYF. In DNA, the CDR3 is TGTGCCAGCAGTGAAAGACCTCTTAGCGGTAGCACAGATACGCAGTATTTT. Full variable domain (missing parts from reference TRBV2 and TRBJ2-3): EPEVTQTPSHQVTQMGQEVILRCVPISNHLYFYWYRQILGQKVEFLVSFYNNEISEKSEIFDDQFSVERPDGSNFTLKIRSTKLEDSAMYFCASSERPLSGSTDTQYFGPGTRLTVL.

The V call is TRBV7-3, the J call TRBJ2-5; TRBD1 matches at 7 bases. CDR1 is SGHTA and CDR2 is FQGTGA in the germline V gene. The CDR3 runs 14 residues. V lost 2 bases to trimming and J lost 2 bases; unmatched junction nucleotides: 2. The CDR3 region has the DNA TGTGCCAGCAGCTTAGGGGGACAGCAAGAGACCCAGTACTTC. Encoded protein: CASSLGGQQETQYF.

The DNA of the CDR3 is TGTGCCAGCAGCTTTTTTCCTCCGCCTCGTCTAGCGGTATTCTACAATGAGCAGTTCTTC. Its translation: CASSFFPPPRLAVFYNEQFF. This chain joins TRBV13 and TRBJ2-1, with 7 bases that match TRBD2. CDR3 length: 20 residues. V shed 3 bases and J 3 bases; nucleotides not matched to a gene: 20. Germline V gives CDR1 PRHDT, CDR2 FYEKMQ (reference sequence).

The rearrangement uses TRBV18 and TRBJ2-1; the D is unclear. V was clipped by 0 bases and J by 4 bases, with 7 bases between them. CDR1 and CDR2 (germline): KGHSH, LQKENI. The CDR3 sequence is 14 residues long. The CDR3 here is CASSPPFLYNEQFF. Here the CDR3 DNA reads TGTGCCAGCTCACCACCGTTCTTGTACAATGAGCAGTTCTTC. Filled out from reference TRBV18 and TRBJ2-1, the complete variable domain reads NAGVMQNPRHLVRRRGQEARLRCSPMKGHSHVYWYRQLPEEGLKFMVYLQKENIIDESGMPKERFSAEFPKEGPSILRIQQVVRGDSAAYFCASSPPFLYNEQFFGPGTRLTVL.

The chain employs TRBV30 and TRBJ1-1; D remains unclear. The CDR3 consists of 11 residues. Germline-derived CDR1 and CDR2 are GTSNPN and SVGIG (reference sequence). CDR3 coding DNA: TGTGCAGGAGGGCGGTGGACTGAAGCTTTCTTT. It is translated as CAGGRWTEAFF.

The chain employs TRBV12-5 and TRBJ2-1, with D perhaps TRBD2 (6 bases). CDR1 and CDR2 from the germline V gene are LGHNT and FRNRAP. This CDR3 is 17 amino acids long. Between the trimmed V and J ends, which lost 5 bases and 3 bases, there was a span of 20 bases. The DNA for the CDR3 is TGTGCTAGTGGTGACACCCCGGGTAGCGGAATCTACAATGAGCAGTTCTTC. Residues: CASGDTPGSGIYNEQFF.

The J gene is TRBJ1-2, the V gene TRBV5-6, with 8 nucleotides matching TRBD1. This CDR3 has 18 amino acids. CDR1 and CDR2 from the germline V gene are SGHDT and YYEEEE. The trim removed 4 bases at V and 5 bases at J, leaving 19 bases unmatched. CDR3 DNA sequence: TGTGCCAGCAGCACTGATTTCAGGGGGCATCGACCAAATTATGGCTACACCTTC. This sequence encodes CASSTDFRGHRPNYGYTF.

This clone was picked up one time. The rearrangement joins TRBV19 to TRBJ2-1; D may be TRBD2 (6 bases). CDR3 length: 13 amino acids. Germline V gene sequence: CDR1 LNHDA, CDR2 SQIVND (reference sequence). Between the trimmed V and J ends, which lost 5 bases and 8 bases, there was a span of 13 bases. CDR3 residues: CASSSRLVYEQFF. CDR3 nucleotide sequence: TGTGCCAGTAGTTCCCGACTAGTCTATGAGCAGTTCTTC.

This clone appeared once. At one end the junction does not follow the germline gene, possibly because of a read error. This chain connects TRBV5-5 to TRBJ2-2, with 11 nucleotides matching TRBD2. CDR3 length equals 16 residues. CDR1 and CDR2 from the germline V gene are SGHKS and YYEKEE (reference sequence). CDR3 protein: CVSSPELAGVAGELFF. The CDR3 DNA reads TGTGTCAGCAGCCCTGAACTAGCGGGAGTCGCCGGGGAGCTGTTTTTT.

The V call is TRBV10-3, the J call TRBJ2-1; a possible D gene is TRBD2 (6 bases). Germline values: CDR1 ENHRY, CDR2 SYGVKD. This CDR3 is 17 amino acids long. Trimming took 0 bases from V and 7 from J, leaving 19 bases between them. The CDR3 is CAISESRGGFPENEQFF. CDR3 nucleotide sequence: TGTGCCATCAGTGAGTCTCGAGGAGGGTTCCCGGAGAATGAGCAGTTCTTC.

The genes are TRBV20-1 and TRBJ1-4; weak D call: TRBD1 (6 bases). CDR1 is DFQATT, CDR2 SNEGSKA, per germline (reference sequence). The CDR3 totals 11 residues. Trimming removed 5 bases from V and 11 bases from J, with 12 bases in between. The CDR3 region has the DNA TGCAGTGCTCCCCGGGACACTAAACTGTTTTTT. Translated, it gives CSAPRDTKLFF.

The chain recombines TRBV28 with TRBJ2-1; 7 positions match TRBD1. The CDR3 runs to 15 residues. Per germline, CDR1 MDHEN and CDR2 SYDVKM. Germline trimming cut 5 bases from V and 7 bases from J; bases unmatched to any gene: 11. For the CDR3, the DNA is TGTGCCAGCAGTGACGGTACAGGGGAGTGGAATGAGCAGTTCTTC. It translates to CASSDGTGEWNEQFF.

The CDR3 is CASSLERRTQYF. The CDR3 DNA is TGTGCCAGCAGCTTGGAACGGAGAACGCAGTATTTT. The chain recombines TRBV5-4 with TRBJ2-3; D is ambiguous. The CDR3 has 12 residues. The V gene lost 0 bases and the J gene lost 9 bases, with 8 bases spanning the gap. The germline gives CDR1 SGHNT, CDR2 YYREEE (reference sequence).

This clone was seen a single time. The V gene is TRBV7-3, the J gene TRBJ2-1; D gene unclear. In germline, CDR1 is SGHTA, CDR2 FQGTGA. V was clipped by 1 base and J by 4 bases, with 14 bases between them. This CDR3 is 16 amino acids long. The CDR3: CASSLNGQGSYNEQFF. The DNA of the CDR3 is TGTGCCAGCAGCTTAAATGGGCAAGGCTCTTACAATGAGCAGTTCTTC.

The DNA of the CDR3 is TGCGCCAGCAGTCAATCTGACAGGGGGACCGGGGAGCTGTTTTTT. It is translated as CASSQSDRGTGELFF. The chain employs TRBV23-1 and TRBJ2-2; TRBD1 matches at 9 bases. TRBV23-1 qualifies as an ORF whose function is uncertain. The CDR3 covers 15 residues. V lost 0 bases and J lost 5; bases outside the gene matches: 1.

CDR3: CASSFSAARGNEQFF. The CDR3 DNA reads as TGCGCCAGCAGCTTCTCCGCTGCAAGGGGCAATGAGCAGTTCTTC. The genes are TRBV5-1 and TRBJ2-1; D perhaps matches TRBD1 (5 bases). CDR1 is SGHRS, CDR2 YFSETQ, per germline. The V end was cut by 2 bases, the J end by 6 bases, with 15 bases between. CDR3 size: 15 residues.

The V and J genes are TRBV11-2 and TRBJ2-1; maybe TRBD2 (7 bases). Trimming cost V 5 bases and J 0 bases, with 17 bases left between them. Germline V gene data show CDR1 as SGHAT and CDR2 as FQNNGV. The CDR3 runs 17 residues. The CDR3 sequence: CASSLGRGRSSYNEQFF. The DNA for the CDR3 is TGTGCCAGCAGCCTGGGGCGGGGGCGAAGCTCCTACAATGAGCAGTTCTTC.

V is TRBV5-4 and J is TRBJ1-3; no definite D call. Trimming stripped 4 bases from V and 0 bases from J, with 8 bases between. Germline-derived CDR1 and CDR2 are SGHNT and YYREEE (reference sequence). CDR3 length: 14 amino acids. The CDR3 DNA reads TGTGCCAGCAGCGTCCCAGGCTCTGGAAACACCATATATTTT. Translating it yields CASSVPGSGNTIYF.

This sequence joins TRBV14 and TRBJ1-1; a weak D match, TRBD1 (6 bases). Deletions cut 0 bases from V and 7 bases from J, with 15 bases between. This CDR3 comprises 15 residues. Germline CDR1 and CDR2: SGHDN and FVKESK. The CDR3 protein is CASSQEGWGGVEAFF. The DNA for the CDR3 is TGTGCCAGCAGCCAAGAAGGGTGGGGGGGCGTTGAAGCTTTCTTT.

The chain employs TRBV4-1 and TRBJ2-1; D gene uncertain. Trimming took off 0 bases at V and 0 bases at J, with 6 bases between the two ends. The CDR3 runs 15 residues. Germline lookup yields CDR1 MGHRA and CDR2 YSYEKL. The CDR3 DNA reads TGCGCCAGCAGCCAAGAGTCTAGCTCCTACAATGAGCAGTTCTTC. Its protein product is CASSQESSSYNEQFF.